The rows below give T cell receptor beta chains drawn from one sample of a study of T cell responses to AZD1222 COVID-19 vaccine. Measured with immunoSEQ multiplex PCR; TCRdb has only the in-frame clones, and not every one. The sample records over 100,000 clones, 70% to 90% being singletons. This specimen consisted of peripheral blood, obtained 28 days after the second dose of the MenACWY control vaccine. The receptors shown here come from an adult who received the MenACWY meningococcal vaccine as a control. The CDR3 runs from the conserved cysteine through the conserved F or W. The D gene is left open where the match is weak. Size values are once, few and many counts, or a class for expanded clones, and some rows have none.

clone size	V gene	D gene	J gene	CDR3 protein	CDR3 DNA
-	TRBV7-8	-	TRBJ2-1	CASSLGRGGTGEQFF	TGTGCCAGCAGCTTAGGAAGGGGAGGGACAGGCGAGCAGTTCTTC
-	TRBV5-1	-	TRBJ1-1	CASSLVGDGTEAFF	TGCGCCAGCAGCTTGGTTGGGGATGGGACTGAAGCTTTCTTT
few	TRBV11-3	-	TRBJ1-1	CASSLTGRPLGTEAFF	TGTGCCAGCAGCCTGACTGGCCGGCCCCTAGGGACTGAAGCTTTCTTT
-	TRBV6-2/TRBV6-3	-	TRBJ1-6	CASGRVKDSPLHF	TGTGCCAGCGGCCGAGTCAAGGATTCACCCCTCCACTTT
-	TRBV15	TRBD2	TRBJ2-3	CATSRSGLGSTDTQYF	TGTGCCACCAGCAGATCCGGACTAGGGAGCACAGATACGCAGTATTTT
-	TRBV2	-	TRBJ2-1	CASSEAAGTTYNEQFF	TGTGCCAGCAGTGAAGCCGCGGGCACCACCTACAATGAGCAGTTCTTC
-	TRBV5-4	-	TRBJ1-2	CASSFQGRGYGYTF	TGTGCCAGCAGCTTCCAGGGGCGAGGCTATGGCTACACCTTC
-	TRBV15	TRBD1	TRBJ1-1	CATSNRQGARPAFF	TGTGCCACCAGCAACCGACAGGGGGCGAGGCCGGCTTTCTTT
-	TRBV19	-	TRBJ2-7	CASSELAESYEQYF	TGTGCCAGTAGTGAATTGGCAGAGTCCTACGAGCAGTACTTC
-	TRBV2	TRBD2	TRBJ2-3	CASSESGGDTDTQYF	TGTGCCAGCAGTGAGAGCGGGGGGGACACAGATACGCAGTATTTT
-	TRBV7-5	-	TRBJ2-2	CVRSPNTGELFF	TGTGTCAGAAGCCCGAACACCGGGGAGCTGTTTTTT
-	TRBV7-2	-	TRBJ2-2	CASSLPRLGRSTGELFF	TGTGCCAGCAGCTTGCCCCGCCTGGGGAGGAGCACCGGGGAGCTGTTTTTT
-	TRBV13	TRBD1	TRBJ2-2	CASCYTGTGGLDGELFF	TGTGCCAGCTGTTATACCGGGACAGGGGGCTTGGACGGGGAGCTGTTTTTT
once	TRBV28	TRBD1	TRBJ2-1	CASSTGQGGYNEQFF	TGTGCCAGCAGCACTGGACAGGGAGGCTACAATGAGCAGTTCTTC
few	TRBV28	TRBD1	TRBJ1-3	CASGGTGSFGNTIYF	TGTGCCAGCGGGGGGACAGGGTCATTTGGAAACACCATATATTTT
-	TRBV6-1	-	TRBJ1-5	CASSEARPQHF	TGTGCCAGCAGTGAAGCTCGTCCCCAGCATTTT
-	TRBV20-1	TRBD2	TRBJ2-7	CSASGVAGGLVEQYF	TGCAGTGCTAGTGGGGTAGCGGGAGGGCTAGTCGAGCAGTACTTC
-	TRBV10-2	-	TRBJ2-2	CASSDWGDTGELFF	TGCGCCAGCAGTGACTGGGGGGACACCGGGGAGCTGTTTTTT